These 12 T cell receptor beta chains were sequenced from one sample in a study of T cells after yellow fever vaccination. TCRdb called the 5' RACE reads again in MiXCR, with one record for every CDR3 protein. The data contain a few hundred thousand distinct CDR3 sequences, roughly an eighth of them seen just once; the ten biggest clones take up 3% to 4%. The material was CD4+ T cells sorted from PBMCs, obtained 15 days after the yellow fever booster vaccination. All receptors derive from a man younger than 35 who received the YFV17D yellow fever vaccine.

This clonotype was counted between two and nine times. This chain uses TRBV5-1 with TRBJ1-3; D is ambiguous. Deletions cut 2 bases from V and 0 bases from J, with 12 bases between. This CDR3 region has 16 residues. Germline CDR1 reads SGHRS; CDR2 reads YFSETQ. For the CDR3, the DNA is TGCGCCAGCAGCTTCTCGGCCCCCGACTCTGGAAACACCATATATTTT. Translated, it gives CASSFSAPDSGNTIYF. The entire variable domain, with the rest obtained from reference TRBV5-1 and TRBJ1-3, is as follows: KAGVTQTPRYLIKTRGQQVTLSCSPISGHRSVSWYQQTPGQGLQFLFEYFSETQRNKGNFPGRFSGRQFSNSRSEMNVSTLELGDSALYLCASSFSAPDSGNTIYFGEGSWLTVV.

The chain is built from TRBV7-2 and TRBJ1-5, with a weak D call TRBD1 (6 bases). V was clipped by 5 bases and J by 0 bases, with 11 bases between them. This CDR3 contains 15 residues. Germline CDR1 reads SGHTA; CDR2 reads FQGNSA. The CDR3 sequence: CASSPTGYSNQPQHF. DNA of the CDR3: TGTGCCAGCAGCCCCACAGGGTATAGCAATCAGCCCCAGCATTTT. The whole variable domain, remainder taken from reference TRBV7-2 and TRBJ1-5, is GAGVSQSPSNKVTEKGKDVELRCDPISGHTALYWYRQSLGQGLEFLIYFQGNSAPDKSGLPSDRFSAERTGGSVSTLTIQRTQQEDSAVYLCASSPTGYSNQPQHFGDGTRLSIL.

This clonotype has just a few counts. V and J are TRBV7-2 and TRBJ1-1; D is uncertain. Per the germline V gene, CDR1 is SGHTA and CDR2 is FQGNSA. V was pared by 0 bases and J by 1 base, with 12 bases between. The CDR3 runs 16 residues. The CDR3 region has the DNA TGTGCCAGCAGCTTAGCGTTATCCCTAGGGAACACTGAAGCTTTCTTT. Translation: CASSLALSLGNTEAFF.

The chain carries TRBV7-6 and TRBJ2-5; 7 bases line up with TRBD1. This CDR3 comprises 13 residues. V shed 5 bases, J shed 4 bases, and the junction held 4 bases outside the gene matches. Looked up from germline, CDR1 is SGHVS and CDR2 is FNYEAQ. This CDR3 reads CASSQRGPETQYF. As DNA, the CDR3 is TGTGCCAGCAGCCAAAGGGGGCCAGAGACCCAGTACTTC. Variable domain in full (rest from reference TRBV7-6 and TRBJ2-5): GAGVSQSPRYKVTKRGQDVALRCDPISGHVSLYWYRQALGQGPEFLTYFNYEAQQDKSGLPNDRFSAERPEGSISTLTIQRTEQRDSAMYRCASSQRGPETQYFGPGTRLLVL.

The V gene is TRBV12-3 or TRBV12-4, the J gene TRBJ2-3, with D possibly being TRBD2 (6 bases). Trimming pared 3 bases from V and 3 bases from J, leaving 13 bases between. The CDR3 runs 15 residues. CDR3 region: CASSFVSGGTDTQYF. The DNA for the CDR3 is TGTGCCAGCAGTTTTGTATCTGGGGGGACAGATACGCAGTATTTT.

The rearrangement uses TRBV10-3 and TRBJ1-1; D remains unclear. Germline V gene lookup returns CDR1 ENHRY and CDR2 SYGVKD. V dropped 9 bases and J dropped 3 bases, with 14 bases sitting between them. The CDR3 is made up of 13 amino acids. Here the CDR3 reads CAMGKDGDTEAFF. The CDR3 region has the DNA TGTGCCATGGGAAAGGATGGGGACACTGAAGCTTTCTTT.

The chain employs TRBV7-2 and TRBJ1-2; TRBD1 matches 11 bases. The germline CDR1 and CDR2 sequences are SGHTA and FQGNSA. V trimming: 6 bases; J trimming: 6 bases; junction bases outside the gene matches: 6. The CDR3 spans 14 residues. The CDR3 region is CASSLGQGADGYTF. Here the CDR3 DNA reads TGTGCCAGCAGTCTTGGACAGGGGGCGGATGGCTACACCTTC.

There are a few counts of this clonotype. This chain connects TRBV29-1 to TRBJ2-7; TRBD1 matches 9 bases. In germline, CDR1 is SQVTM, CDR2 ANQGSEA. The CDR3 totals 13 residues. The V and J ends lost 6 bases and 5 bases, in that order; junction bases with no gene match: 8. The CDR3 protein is CSVGDRERHEQYF. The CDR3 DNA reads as TGCAGCGTGGGGGACAGGGAGCGTCACGAGCAGTACTTC.

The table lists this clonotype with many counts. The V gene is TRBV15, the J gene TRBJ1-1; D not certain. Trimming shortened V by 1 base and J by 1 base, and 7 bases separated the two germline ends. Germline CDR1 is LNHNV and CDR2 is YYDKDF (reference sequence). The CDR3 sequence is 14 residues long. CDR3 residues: CATSRVATNTEAFF. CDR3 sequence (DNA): TGTGCCACCAGCAGAGTAGCAACGAACACTGAAGCTTTCTTT.

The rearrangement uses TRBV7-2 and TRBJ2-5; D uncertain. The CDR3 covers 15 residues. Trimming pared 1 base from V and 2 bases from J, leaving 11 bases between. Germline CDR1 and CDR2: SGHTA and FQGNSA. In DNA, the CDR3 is TGTGCCAGCAGCTTAGTATGGAGACGGCAAGAGACCCAGTACTTC. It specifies CASSLVWRRQETQYF.

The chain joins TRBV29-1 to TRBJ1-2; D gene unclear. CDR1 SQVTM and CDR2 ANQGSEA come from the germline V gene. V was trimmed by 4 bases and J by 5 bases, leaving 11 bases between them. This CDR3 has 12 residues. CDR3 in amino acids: CSVAGQNYGYTF. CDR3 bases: TGCAGCGTTGCCGGGCAGAATTATGGCTACACCTTC.

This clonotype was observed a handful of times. The CDR3 spells CASSPTTGTEAFF. The DNA of the CDR3 is TGTGCCAGCTCACCCACCACGGGGACTGAAGCTTTCTTT. The J gene is TRBJ1-1, the V gene TRBV18; D is undetermined. V lost 3 bases to trimming and J lost 5 bases, with 10 bases between them. The CDR3 has 13 amino acids. CDR1 is KGHSH, CDR2 LQKENI, per germline.